Presented here are 5 T cell receptor beta chains from one specimen sequenced in a study of shared T cell receptors in the human thymus. Assay: immunoSEQ multiplex PCR; the TCRdb copy retains only in-frame clones and omits some. Of under 450,000 clones in the sample, approximately 95% were seen once. The source material was thymocytes. The receptors were gathered from a human donor.

The rearrangement links TRBV18 to TRBJ2-1, with 9 bases aligning to TRBD2. The V gene end was trimmed by 1 base and the J gene end by 5 bases; junction bases not matched to a gene: 3. The length of the CDR3 is 15 residues. Germline V gene sequence: CDR1 KGHSH, CDR2 LQKENI. The CDR3 sequence is CASSPRTSANNEQFF. The DNA for the CDR3 is TGTGCCAGCTCACCACGGACTAGCGCCAACAATGAGCAGTTCTTC.

The V call is TRBV5-6, the J call TRBJ2-7, with 8 bases identical to TRBD2. Germline V CDR1 and CDR2: SGHDT, YYEEEE. CDR3 length: 17 amino acids. V trimming: 4 bases; J trimming: 3 bases; junction bases outside the gene matches: 15. The CDR3 spells CASSPSSASGWGYEQYF. The CDR3 nucleotides are TGTGCCAGCAGCCCCTCCAGCGCTAGCGGGTGGGGCTACGAGCAGTACTTC.

This clone was observed a single time. The chain uses TRBV6-5 and TRBJ2-7; TRBD1 is a possible D gene (5 bases). V lost 7 bases to trimming and J lost 2 bases, with 18 bases between them. This CDR3 region has 15 residues. CDR1 and CDR2 (germline): MNHEY, SVGAGI. In DNA, the CDR3 is TGTGCCAGCACCTTCTTTGGGGCAAGAACCTACGAGCAGTACTTC. It yields the protein CASTFFGARTYEQYF.

The sample holds a few counts of this clone. The chain has TRBV5-5 and TRBJ2-7, with 11 bases identical to TRBD2. The CDR3 is 17 amino acids. The V gene's germline CDR1 is SGHKS and CDR2 YYEKEE (reference sequence). V lost 0 bases to trimming and J lost 1 base; unmatched junction nucleotides: 6. In DNA, the CDR3 is TGTGCCAGCAGCTTGGAACTAGCGGGAGTGCCATCCTACGAGCAGTACTTC. Translation gives CASSLELAGVPSYEQYF. The entire variable domain, with the rest obtained from reference TRBV5-5 and TRBJ2-7, is as follows: DAGVTQSPTHLIKTRGQQVTLRCSPISGHKSVSWYQQVLGQGPQFIFQYYEKEERGRGNFPDRFSARQFPNYSSELNVNALLLGDSALYLCASSLELAGVPSYEQYFGPGTRLTVT.

V and J are TRBV20-1 and TRBJ2-1; D might be TRBD1 or TRBD2, each matching 5 bases. The germline gives CDR1 DFQATT, CDR2 SNEGSKA (reference sequence). The CDR3 consists of 11 residues. Between the trimmed V and J ends, which lost 8 bases and 8 bases, there was a span of 13 bases. The CDR3 DNA reads TGCAGTTTGGGACGGCGCGATGAGCAGTTCTTC. Translated, it gives CSLGRRDEQFF.